Listed here are 30 T cell receptor beta chains from one sample, sequenced in a study of blood T cell repertoires in COVID-19. Only in-frame clones appear in the TCRdb table, and some are missing; sequencing was by immunoSEQ multiplex PCR. The sample yields roughly 110,000 clones, about 89% seen once. The sequencing sample was made of peripheral blood. These receptors originate from a human donor with acute or convalescent COVID-19. The donor label of this sample is uncertain.

This rearrangement joins TRBV7-6 to TRBJ2-2; 7 nucleotides match TRBD1. The CDR3 covers 14 residues. Germline loops: CDR1 SGHVS, CDR2 FNYEAQ. The J segment lost 5 bases and the V segment lost 5 bases, leaving 5 bases of the junction unmatched. For the CDR3, the DNA is TGTGCCAGCAGCCGACAGGGACAGACCGGGGAGCTGTTTTTT. Encoded protein: CASSRQGQTGELFF.

The V call is TRBV4-1, the J call TRBJ2-2; D not resolved. Trimming removed 1 base from V and 4 bases from J, with 10 bases in between. Germline CDR1 MGHRA, CDR2 YSYEKL. The CDR3 extends over 15 amino acids. Written as DNA, the CDR3 is TGCGCCAGCAGCCAAGTTGTACTTTTCACCGGGGAGCTGTTTTTT. Encoded protein: CASSQVVLFTGELFF.

This sequence joins TRBV7-2 and TRBJ2-7; 10 bases agree with TRBD1. Unmatched junction bases numbered 7, after V lost 5 bases and J lost 3 bases. This CDR3 has 15 amino acids. Germline V lookup: CDR1 SGHTA, CDR2 FQGNSA. For the CDR3, the DNA is TGTGCCAGCAGCGTCGGGACAGGGGCAATCTACGAGCAGTACTTC. This gives the protein CASSVGTGAIYEQYF.

V and J are TRBV5-1 and TRBJ1-1; 7 bases fit TRBD1. The germline V gene has CDR1 SGHRS and CDR2 YFSETQ. CDR3 length equals 17 residues. The J segment lost 0 bases and the V segment lost 6 bases, leaving 14 bases of the junction unmatched. CDR3 DNA sequence: TGCGCCAGCACCAGAACCCCCTCCCAGGGGGTGAACACTGAAGCTTTCTTT. Translated: CASTRTPSQGVNTEAFF.

V gene TRBV29-1 combines with J gene TRBJ2-1; perhaps TRBD1 as D (5 bases). The germline V gene has CDR1 SQVTM and CDR2 ANQGSEA. The CDR3 runs to 12 residues. Trimming pared 5 bases from V and 5 bases from J, leaving 10 bases between. The chain's CDR3 is CSVLRRDNEQFF. CDR3 sequence (DNA): TGCAGCGTTCTGCGCAGGGACAATGAGCAGTTCTTC.

V is TRBV19 and J is TRBJ1-6; 10 nucleotides align to TRBD1. Germline CDR1 LNHDA, CDR2 SQIVND (reference sequence). The CDR3 runs 14 residues. Trimming removed 10 bases from V and 9 bases from J; junction bases left unmatched: 9. The CDR3 sequence: CATRPWDRGSPLHF. Written as DNA, the CDR3 is TGTGCCACTCGCCCTTGGGACAGGGGTTCACCCCTCCACTTT.

The chain couples TRBV14 to TRBJ1-3; no definite D call. This CDR3 is 19 amino acids long. Germline CDR1 is SGHDN and CDR2 is FVKESK. The V gene lost 1 base and the J gene lost 2 bases, with 21 bases spanning the gap. The CDR3, as DNA: TGTGCCAGCAGCCAAGGGTCTCGAGGCCTTGGAGTGGCTGGAAACACCATATATTTT. Translated: CASSQGSRGLGVAGNTIYF.

The chain recombines TRBV30 with TRBJ2-5; 11 nucleotides align to TRBD2. J gave up 4 bases and V 2 bases, and 6 bases lay outside the gene matches. Germline CDR1 and CDR2: GTSNPN and SVGIG (reference sequence). The CDR3 contains 15 residues. In nucleotides, the CDR3 is TGTGCCTGGAGTCGGGGACTAGCGGCGCTAGAGACCCAGTACTTC. This sequence encodes CAWSRGLAALETQYF.

This clone is a singleton in its sample. This chain connects TRBV5-4 to TRBJ1-3; a possible D gene is TRBD1 (5 bases). The V gene's germline CDR1 is SGHNT and CDR2 YYREEE (reference sequence). V was shortened by 1 base and J by 4 bases, with 6 bases between the two germline ends. The CDR3 consists of 13 residues. The CDR3 reads CASSLKGGNTIYF. For the CDR3, the DNA is TGTGCCAGCAGCTTGAAGGGGGGAAACACCATATATTTT.

The V and J genes are TRBV4-1 and TRBJ1-5; 12 positions agree with TRBD1. J lost 6 bases, V lost 4 bases, and 4 bases had no gene match. The CDR3 contains 15 residues. Germline V lookup: CDR1 MGHRA, CDR2 YSYEKL. The CDR3: CASSPGQGARQPQHF. The CDR3, as DNA: TGCGCCAGCAGCCCGGGACAGGGGGCTCGTCAGCCCCAGCATTTT.

This chain links TRBV15 with TRBJ2-1, with 9 bases matching TRBD2. The junction had 13 bases not matched to a gene; V was cut back by 5 bases and J by 8 bases. CDR1 is LNHNV, CDR2 YYDKDF, per germline (reference sequence). The CDR3 runs to 16 residues. This CDR3 reads CATSGAIIVAGDEQFF. CDR3 coding DNA: TGTGCCACCAGCGGCGCGATCATCGTAGCGGGAGATGAGCAGTTCTTC. Based on the CDR3 plus reference TRBV15 and TRBJ2-1, the full variable domain is DAMVIQNPRYQVTQFGKPVTLSCSQTLNHNVMYWYQQKSSQAPKLLFHYYDKDFNNEADTPDNFQSRRPNTSFCFLDIRSPGLGDTAMYLCATSGAIIVAGDEQFFGPGTRLTVL.

This rearrangement joins TRBV29-1 to TRBJ2-7; 7 positions match TRBD2. Per the germline V gene, CDR1 is SQVTM and CDR2 is ANQGSEA. CDR3 length equals 14 residues. The junction had 4 bases not matched to a gene; V was cut back by 1 base and J by 1 base. The CDR3 nucleotides read TGCAGCGTTGAAGGCGGGGGAAAGTCCTACGAGCAGTACTTC. Residues: CSVEGGGKSYEQYF.

The chain links TRBV5-1 to TRBJ1-5; D is uncertain. With 1 base removed from V and 0 bases from J, the gap between germline ends came to 8 bases. Germline CDR1 and CDR2: SGHRS and YFSETQ. The CDR3 runs 15 residues. CDR3 bases: TGCGCCAGCAGCTTGAACACCTTTAGCAATCAGCCCCAGCATTTT. Translating it yields CASSLNTFSNQPQHF.

V and J are TRBV19 and TRBJ1-2; 11 bases fit TRBD1. From germline, CDR1 is LNHDA and CDR2 SQIVND (reference sequence). The ends lost 7 bases at V and 0 bases at J; junction bases unmatched: 7. The CDR3 has 16 residues. The DNA of the CDR3 is TGTGCCAGTATCACGGACAGGGGGCGAGCTAACTATGGCTACACCTTC. This sequence encodes CASITDRGRANYGYTF.

This chain uses TRBV27 with TRBJ1-2, with 9 bases lining up with TRBD1. Trimming took 6 bases from V and 5 from J; bases not matched to a gene: 7. CDR3 size: 14 residues. Looked up from germline, CDR1 is MNHEY and CDR2 is SMNVEV (reference sequence). The CDR3 coding sequence is TGTGCCAGCAGCGCCGGGACAGGGAGGTATGGCTACACCTTC. Translation gives CASSAGTGRYGYTF.

This rearrangement joins TRBV2 to TRBJ2-3; 9 nucleotides match TRBD1. V was pared by 5 bases and J by 7 bases, with 7 bases of the junction left unmatched. The CDR3 sequence is 14 residues long. CDR1 and CDR2 from the germline V gene are SNHLY and FYNNEI. CDR3 in DNA: TGTGCCAGCAGTCGGACAGGGGCTTCAAATACGCAGTATTTT. Its translation: CASSRTGASNTQYF.

The table lists this clone with a count of one. The CDR3 DNA reads as TGTGCCAGCAGTCGACAGGGGGTAGCTGGGGCCAACGTCCTGACTTTC. Amino acids: CASSRQGVAGANVLTF. The rearrangement uses TRBV6-6 and TRBJ2-6; 9 bases are shared with TRBD1. This CDR3 is 16 amino acids long. Trimming cost V 5 bases and J 2 bases; bases outside gene matches: 4. Germline lookup yields CDR1 MNHNY and CDR2 SVGAGI (reference sequence).

The chain couples TRBV29-1 to TRBJ1-1, with TRBD1 matching over 12 bases. Germline CDR1 and CDR2: SQVTM and ANQGSEA. The junction had 17 bases not matched to a gene; V was cut back by 5 bases and J by 4 bases. CDR3 length: 18 amino acids. CDR3 region: CSVSGRTWDRGRVTEAFF. The CDR3 coding sequence is TGCAGCGTTTCGGGCCGAACATGGGACAGGGGGCGGGTCACTGAAGCTTTCTTT.

The chain joins TRBV7-2 to TRBJ2-3; 13 bases map to TRBD2. J gave up 1 base and V 8 bases, and 3 bases lay outside the gene matches. CDR3 size: 15 residues. Germline V gene data show CDR1 as SGHTA and CDR2 as FQGNSA. CDR3 DNA: TGTGCCAGCGGACTAGCGGGGGCCCGCACAGATACGCAGTATTTT. It specifies CASGLAGARTDTQYF. Looking up the rest from reference TRBV7-2 and TRBJ2-3 gives the full variable domain: GAGVSQSPSNKVTEKGKDVELRCDPISGHTALYWYRQSLGQGLEFLIYFQGNSAPDKSGLPSDRFSAERTGGSVSTLTIQRTQQEDSAVYLCASGLAGARTDTQYFGPGTRLTVL.

The chain uses TRBV5-1 and TRBJ1-6, with TRBD1 matching over 7 bases. CDR3 length: 15 residues. The germline V gene encodes CDR1 SGHRS and CDR2 YFSETQ. Unmatched junction bases numbered 8, after V lost 4 bases and J lost 7 bases. Here the CDR3 reads CASSRDSLKNSPLHF. DNA of the CDR3: TGCGCCAGCAGCCGGGACAGCCTAAAAAATTCACCCCTCCACTTT.

In this sample, this clone turned up a few times. The chain combines TRBV10-3 with TRBJ2-7; 9 bases are shared with TRBD1. There are 16 residues in the CDR3. V was pared by 0 bases and J by 9 bases, with 12 bases of the junction left unmatched. Germline CDR1 and CDR2: ENHRY and SYGVKD. CDR3 amino acids: CAISESTKEQGAGQYF. CDR3 in DNA: TGTGCCATCAGTGAGTCTACCAAAGAACAGGGGGCAGGGCAGTACTTC.

This chain uses TRBV18 with TRBJ2-1, with D possibly matching TRBD2 (6 bases). The germline CDR1 and CDR2 sequences are KGHSH and LQKENI. CDR3 size: 15 residues. Trimming removed 3 bases from V and 0 bases from J, with 9 bases in between. The CDR3 nucleotides read TGTGCCAGCTCACCTGGGGGAGGCTCCTACAATGAGCAGTTCTTC. Its protein product is CASSPGGGSYNEQFF.

This clone was detected a few times. V is TRBV11-2 and J is TRBJ2-5; 12 bases line up with TRBD2. V dropped 5 bases and J dropped 1; count of bases not matched to a gene: 5. The CDR3 consists of 16 residues. CDR1 and CDR2 (germline): SGHAT, FQNNGV. The DNA of the CDR3 is TGTGCCAGCAGCGATACTAGCGGGGGGACCCAAGAGACCCAGTACTTC. It codes for CASSDTSGGTQETQYF.

The chain joins TRBV28 to TRBJ1-1; tentative D call: TRBD1 (5 bases). Trimming removed 1 base at V and 3 bases at J, with 12 bases between. The V gene's germline CDR1 is MDHEN and CDR2 SYDVKM. The CDR3 runs 15 residues. The CDR3 spells CASSLFVQGYTEAFF. The CDR3 DNA reads TGTGCCAGCAGTTTATTCGTCCAGGGCTACACTGAAGCTTTCTTT.

The chain recombines TRBV10-3 with TRBJ2-2; TRBD1 agrees at 7 bases. The CDR3 contains 17 residues. Germline V gene lookup returns CDR1 ENHRY and CDR2 SYGVKD. The junction had 10 bases not matched to a gene; V was cut back by 6 bases and J by 0 bases. The CDR3 loop reads CAIRIVKGQSNTGELFF. DNA for the CDR3: TGTGCCATCAGAATCGTGAAGGGACAGTCGAACACCGGGGAGCTGTTTTTT.

The chain is built from TRBV18 and TRBJ2-1; 9 bases are shared with TRBD2. The ends lost 2 bases at V and 8 bases at J; junction bases unmatched: 4. CDR3 length: 14 amino acids. Germline V gene data show CDR1 as KGHSH and CDR2 as LQKENI. CDR3 residues: CASSPSGGMDEQFF. CDR3 DNA sequence: TGTGCCAGCTCACCAAGCGGGGGGATGGATGAGCAGTTCTTC.

The genes are TRBV6-6 and TRBJ1-5, with 9 bases aligning to TRBD1. V shed 10 bases and J 3 bases; nucleotides not matched to a gene: 7. The germline CDR1 and CDR2 sequences are MNHNY and SVGAGI (reference sequence). This CDR3 spans 14 amino acids. This CDR3 reads CATQDRGFNQPQHF. CDR3 coding DNA: TGTGCCACCCAGGACAGGGGATTCAATCAGCCCCAGCATTTT.

The chain carries TRBV4-3 and TRBJ2-1; 7 bases map to TRBD2. Germline V lookup: CDR1 LGHNA, CDR2 YSLEER. The V and J ends lost 0 bases and 8 bases, in that order; junction bases with no gene match: 10. The CDR3 covers 16 residues. The CDR3 DNA is TGCGCCAGCAGCCAAGATGGAACTAGCGAAGGCGATGAGCAGTTCTTC. Translation gives CASSQDGTSEGDEQFF.

This sequence joins TRBV6-6 and TRBJ1-2; 8 nucleotides align to TRBD1. The germline CDR1 and CDR2 sequences are MNHNY and SVGAGI (reference sequence). This CDR3 is built from 13 residues. Losses at the gene ends were 7 bases for V and 6 bases for J; bases not matched to a gene: 7. Written as DNA, the CDR3 is TGTGCCAGCAAGAGGTCAGGGGGCGATGGCTACACCTTC. Protein sequence: CASKRSGGDGYTF.

This rearrangement joins TRBV6-5 to TRBJ2-7, with 8 nucleotides matching TRBD2. V was pared by 0 bases and J by 3 bases, with 7 bases of the junction left unmatched. Germline loops: CDR1 MNHEY, CDR2 SVGAGI. The CDR3 consists of 16 residues. CDR3: CASSYSNSGEFYEQYF. CDR3 in DNA: TGTGCCAGCAGTTACTCTAATAGCGGGGAGTTCTACGAGCAGTACTTC.